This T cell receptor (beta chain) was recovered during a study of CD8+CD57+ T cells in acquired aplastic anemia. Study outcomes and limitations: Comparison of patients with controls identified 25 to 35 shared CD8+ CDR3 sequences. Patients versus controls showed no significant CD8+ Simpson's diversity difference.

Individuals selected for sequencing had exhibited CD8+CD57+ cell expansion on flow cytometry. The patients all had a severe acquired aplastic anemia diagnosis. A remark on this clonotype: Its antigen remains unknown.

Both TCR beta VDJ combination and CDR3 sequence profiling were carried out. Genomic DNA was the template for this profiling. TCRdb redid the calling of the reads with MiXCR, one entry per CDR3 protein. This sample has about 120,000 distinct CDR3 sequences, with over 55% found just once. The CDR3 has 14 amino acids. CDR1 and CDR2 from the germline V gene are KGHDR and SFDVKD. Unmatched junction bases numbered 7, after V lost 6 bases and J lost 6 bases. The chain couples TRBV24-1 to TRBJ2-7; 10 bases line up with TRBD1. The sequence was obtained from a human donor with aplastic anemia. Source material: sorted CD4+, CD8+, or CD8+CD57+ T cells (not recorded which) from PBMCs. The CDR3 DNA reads TGTGCCACCAGTTTAGACAGGGGGCGCTCCGAGCAGTACTTC. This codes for CATSLDRGRSEQYF.